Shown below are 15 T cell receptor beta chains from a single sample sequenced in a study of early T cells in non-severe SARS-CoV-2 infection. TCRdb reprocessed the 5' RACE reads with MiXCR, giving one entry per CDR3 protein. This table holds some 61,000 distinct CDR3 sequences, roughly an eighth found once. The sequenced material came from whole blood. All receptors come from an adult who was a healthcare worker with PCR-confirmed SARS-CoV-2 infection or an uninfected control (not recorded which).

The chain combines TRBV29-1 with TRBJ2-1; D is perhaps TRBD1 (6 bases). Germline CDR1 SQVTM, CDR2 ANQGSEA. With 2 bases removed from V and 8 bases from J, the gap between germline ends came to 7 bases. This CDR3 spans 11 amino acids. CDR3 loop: CSVERGYEQFF. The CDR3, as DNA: TGCAGCGTTGAAAGGGGGTATGAGCAGTTCTTC.

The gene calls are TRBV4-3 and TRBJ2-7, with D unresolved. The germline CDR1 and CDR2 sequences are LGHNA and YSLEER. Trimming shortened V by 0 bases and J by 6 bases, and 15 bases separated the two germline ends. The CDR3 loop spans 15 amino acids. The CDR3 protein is CASSQDLSGASEQYF. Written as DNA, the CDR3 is TGCGCCAGCAGCCAAGATCTTTCCGGCGCCAGCGAGCAGTACTTC.

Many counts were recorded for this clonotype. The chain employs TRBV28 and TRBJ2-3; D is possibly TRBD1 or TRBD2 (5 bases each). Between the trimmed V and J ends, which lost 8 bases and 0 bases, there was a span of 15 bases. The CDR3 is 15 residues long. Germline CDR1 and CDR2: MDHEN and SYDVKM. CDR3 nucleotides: TGTGCCAGCGGGACCCGGGACCGCAGCACAGATACGCAGTATTTT. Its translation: CASGTRDRSTDTQYF.

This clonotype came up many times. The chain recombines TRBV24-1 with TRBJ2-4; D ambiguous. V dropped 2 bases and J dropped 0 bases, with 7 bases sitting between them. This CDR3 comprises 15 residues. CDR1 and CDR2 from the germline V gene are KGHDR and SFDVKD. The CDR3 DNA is TGTGCCACCAGTGATTCGCTCAGAGCCAAAAACATTCAGTACTTC. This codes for CATSDSLRAKNIQYF.

In DNA form, the CDR3 reads TGCAGCGTTGAAATTTCTAGCGGAGATACGCAGTATTTT. Its protein product is CSVEISSGDTQYF. V is TRBV29-1 and J is TRBJ2-3; 7 bases fit TRBD2. V dropped 2 bases and J dropped 5; count of bases not matched to a gene: 4. The CDR3 loop spans 13 amino acids. Germline V gene lookup returns CDR1 SQVTM and CDR2 ANQGSEA.

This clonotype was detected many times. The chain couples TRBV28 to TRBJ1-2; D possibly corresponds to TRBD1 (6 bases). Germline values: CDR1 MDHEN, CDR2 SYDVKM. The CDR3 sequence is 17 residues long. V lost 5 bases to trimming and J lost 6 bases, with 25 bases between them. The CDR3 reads CASSPPGGGNGLDGYTF. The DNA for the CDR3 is TGTGCCAGCAGTCCCCCGGGAGGGGGGAATGGCTTGGATGGCTACACCTTC.

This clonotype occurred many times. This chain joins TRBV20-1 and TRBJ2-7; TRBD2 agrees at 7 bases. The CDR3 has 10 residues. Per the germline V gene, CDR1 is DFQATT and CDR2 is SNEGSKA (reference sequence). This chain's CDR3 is CRPSGGEQYF. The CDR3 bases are TGCAGGCCATCGGGGGGCGAGCAGTACTTC.

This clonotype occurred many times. CDR3 nucleotides: TGTGCCAGCAGCTCACTCCAGGGAATGCCACAAGAGACCCAGTACTTC. Translating it yields CASSSLQGMPQETQYF. The V and J genes are TRBV11-1 and TRBJ2-5; possible D gene TRBD1, 5 bases. V was clipped by 4 bases and J by 2 bases, with 17 bases between them. The CDR3 contains 16 residues. Germline CDR1 SGHAT, CDR2 FQDESV (reference sequence).

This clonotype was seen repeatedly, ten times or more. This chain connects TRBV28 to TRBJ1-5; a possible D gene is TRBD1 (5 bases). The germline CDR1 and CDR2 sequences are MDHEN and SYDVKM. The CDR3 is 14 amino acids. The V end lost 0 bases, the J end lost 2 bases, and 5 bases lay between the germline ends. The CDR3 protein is CASSLWGGNQPQHF. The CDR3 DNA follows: TGTGCCAGCAGTTTATGGGGGGGCAATCAGCCCCAGCATTTT.

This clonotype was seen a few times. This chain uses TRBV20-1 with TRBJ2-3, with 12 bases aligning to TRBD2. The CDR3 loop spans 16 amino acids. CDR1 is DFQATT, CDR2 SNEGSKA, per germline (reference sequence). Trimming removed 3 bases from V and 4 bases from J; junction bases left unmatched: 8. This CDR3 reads CSASRLAGDGADTQYF. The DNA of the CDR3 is TGCAGTGCTAGTAGACTAGCGGGAGATGGGGCAGATACGCAGTATTTT.

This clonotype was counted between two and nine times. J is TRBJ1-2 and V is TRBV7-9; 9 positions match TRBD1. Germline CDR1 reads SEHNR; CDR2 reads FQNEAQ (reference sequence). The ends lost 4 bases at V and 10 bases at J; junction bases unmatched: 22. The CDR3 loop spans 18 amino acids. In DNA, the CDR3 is TGTGCCAGCAGCTCCTCCCGGGACAGGGTCCCGGACAGGGTAGCCTACACCTTC. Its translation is CASSSSRDRVPDRVAYTF.

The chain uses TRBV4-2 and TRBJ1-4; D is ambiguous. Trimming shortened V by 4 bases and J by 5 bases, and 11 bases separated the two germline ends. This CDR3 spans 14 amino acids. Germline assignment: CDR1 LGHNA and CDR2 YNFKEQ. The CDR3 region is CASSPRTGNEKLFF. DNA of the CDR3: TGTGCCAGCAGCCCTCGGACTGGAAATGAAAAACTGTTTTTT.

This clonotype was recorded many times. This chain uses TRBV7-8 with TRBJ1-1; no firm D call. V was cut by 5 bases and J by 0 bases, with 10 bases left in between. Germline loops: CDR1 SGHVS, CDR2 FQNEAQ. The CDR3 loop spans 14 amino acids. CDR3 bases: TGTGCCAGCAGCCTCTCGGGCATGAACACTGAAGCTTTCTTT. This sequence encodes CASSLSGMNTEAFF.

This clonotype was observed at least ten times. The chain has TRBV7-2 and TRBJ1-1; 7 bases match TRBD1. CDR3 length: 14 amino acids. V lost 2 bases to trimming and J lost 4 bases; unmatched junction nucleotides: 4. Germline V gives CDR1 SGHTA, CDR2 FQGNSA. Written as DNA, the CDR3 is TGTGCCAGCAGCTTACACAGGGGTAGCACTGAAGCTTTCTTT. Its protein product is CASSLHRGSTEAFF.

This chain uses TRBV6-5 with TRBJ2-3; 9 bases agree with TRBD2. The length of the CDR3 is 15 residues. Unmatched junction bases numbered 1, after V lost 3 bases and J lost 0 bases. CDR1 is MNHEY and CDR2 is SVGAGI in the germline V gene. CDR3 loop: CASSYLAGSTDTQYF. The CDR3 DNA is TGTGCCAGCAGTTATCTAGCGGGGAGCACAGATACGCAGTATTTT.